This T cell receptor (beta chain) emerged from a study of CD8+ T cells in alopecia areata. Reverse transcribed after extraction, RNA yielded cDNA as the sequencing template. TCRdb's table, derived via immunoSEQ multiplex PCR, lists solely in-frame clones and lacks some. The table records about 200,000 clones, roughly 60% of them present only once. The treatment was: oral pan-JAK inhibitor, 5-10 mg twice daily. Sorting from PBMCs produced CD4+ and CD8+ T cells. The V gene's germline CDR1 is KGHSH and CDR2 LQKENI. This CDR3 has 16 amino acids. V was trimmed by 3 bases and J by 4 bases, leaving 18 bases between them.

The V call is TRBV18, the J call TRBJ2-5; D may be TRBD2 (5 bases). Here the sequenced sample was CD4+ T cells sorted from blood, taken at week 24, from a patient treated with tofacitinib. This TCR was sampled from a human donor with alopecia areata. The CDR3 sequence is CASSPLSGDMAETQYF. DNA for the CDR3: TGTGCCAGCTCACCTCTAAGCGGCGACATGGCAGAGACCCAGTACTTC.